The text below deals with one TCR beta chain. Its antigen is currently unknown. This CDR3 is 11 amino acids long. The ends were cut back, 9 bases at V and 8 bases at J, with 11 bases in the middle. The sample is drawn from a study of T cell responses to AZD1222 COVID-19 vaccine. At the level of the study: Researchers grouped second doses given at about 4 or about 12 weeks into one pool.

Data came from immunoSEQ multiplex PCR; TCRdb stores just in-frame clones and leaves some out. This sample yields roughly 93,000 clones, of which about 88% are seen a single time; more than 1.5% belongs to the top ten. Whole-study results and caveats: Among the donors, most were white British and more were female, and clonal diversity was possibly underestimated.

This TCR was recovered from an adult in good health. Sequenced material: peripheral blood, taken on day 0 of AZD1222 vaccination. V is TRBV12-3 or TRBV12-4 and J is TRBJ2-1; D remains unclear. CDR3 in amino acids: CASSRVDEQFF. The CDR3 region has the DNA TGTGCCAGTAGTCGCGTCGATGAGCAGTTCTTC.